The source of this TCR beta chain is a study of blood T cell repertoires in COVID-19 (dated by TCRdb to 2020 to 2022). With regard to the full study: Samples from collaborators originated in the United States, Italy and Spain and spanned both the acute and convalescent phases of COVID-19. The material from the prospective study consisted of cDNA or gDNA derived from T cells, B-cell-depleted T cells, or PBMCs. Deeply sampled blood TCRbeta repertoires from subjects exposed to, actively infected with, or recovered from COVID-19 were included in the dataset. The repertoires were made available in a free public database intended to serve as a resource for research on the immune response to SARS-CoV-2. Samples were obtained from the ongoing ImmuneRACE study (first 160 participants) and from roughly 1,300 subjects provided by 6 global collaborators. Sample metadata almost always included a de-identified subject ID, COVID-19 status, age in years and sex. Where available, HLA class I and class II types were taken from metadata supplied by the sample provider and were not determined by assay-based typing. Here is what the overall study found, with its caveats: Clinical and demographic metadata were provided uncurated, with the amount varying by source and participant.

The collaborating institutions used their own protocols to collect whole blood in K2EDTA tubes. For TCRbeta analysis, collaborator samples were shipped as frozen whole blood, as isolated PBMCs, or as DNA extracted from either sample type. The CDR3 covers 14 residues, taking in both the cysteine and the phenylalanine. The kept DNA is CDR3 alone, 42 bases in frame from the first base. The trim is 4 bases for V and 1 base for J, with a gap of 11 bases between the germline ends. CDR1 and CDR2, per the germline V gene, are SGHRS and YFSETQ. The immunoSEQ Assay, a bias-controlled multiplex PCR, was used to amplify TCRbeta CDR3 regions from genomic DNA. The authors' pipeline ran thus. Within the assay, amplification of reference gene primers was used to estimate how many nucleated cells each sample contained. To quantify the absolute abundance of each unique TCRbeta CDR3 rearrangement, sequence reads were collapsed and filtered. Productive Simpson clonality was computed per sample as the square root of Simpson's diversity index over productive rearrangements. In TCRdb, the immuneACCESS table is reduced to in-frame sequences with V and J assigned. These tables do not hold every clone; where another copy was compared, an unresolved V gene accounts for under half, and the others remain unexplained. V, J and clone size derive from that table, while D and trimming were established from the DNA sequence. The sample table lists roughly 200,000 clones, approximately 81% of them with a count of one. 4.5% to 5% of the sample is in the top ten clones.

Turning to this clone: Its binding antigen is unknown. Base qualities are not recorded, but no much larger clone differs from it by a single base.

The chain is encoded by TRBV5-1 joined to TRBJ1-1; matching of 6 bases hints at TRBD1 as the D gene. Sequenced material: peripheral blood. The TCR was taken from a woman aged 80 or older with acute or convalescent COVID-19. At the DNA level, the sequence is TGCGCCAGCAGCCCGGACAGACAGAACACTGAAGCTTTCTTT. It encodes CASSPDRQNTEAFF.